A single sample gave rise to the 19 T cell receptor beta chains below, sequenced in a study of blood T cell repertoires in COVID-19. Clones were read by immunoSEQ multiplex PCR, and TCRdb kept only the in-frame ones, dropping some. This table holds about 280,000 clones, roughly 90% found once. Sequencing was performed on peripheral blood. The receptors shown here come from a woman in her fifties or sixties who had recovered from COVID-19.

This chain uses TRBV10-3 with TRBJ1-1; 9 bases match TRBD1. With V trimmed by 0 bases and J by 2 bases, 1 base remained unmatched. CDR1 ENHRY and CDR2 SYGVKD come from the germline V gene. The CDR3 is 15 amino acids. CDR3 sequence: CAISESTGGNTEAFF. CDR3 DNA: TGTGCCATCAGTGAGTCGACAGGGGGAAACACTGAAGCTTTCTTT.

V usage is TRBV7-9 and J usage is TRBJ2-7, with 9 bases aligning to TRBD1. This CDR3 comprises 16 residues. Trimming cost V 5 bases and J 4 bases; bases outside gene matches: 12. Germline CDR1 reads SEHNR; CDR2 reads FQNEAQ (reference sequence). The CDR3 loop is CASSLLRDRASYEQYF. For the CDR3, the DNA is TGTGCCAGCAGCCTACTCCGGGACAGGGCGTCTTACGAGCAGTACTTC. Complete variable domain (other parts from reference TRBV7-9 and TRBJ2-7): DTGVSQNPRHKITKRGQNVTFRCDPISEHNRLYWYRQTLGQGPEFLTYFQNEAQLEKSRLLSDRFSAERPKGSFSTLEIQRTEQGDSAMYLCASSLLRDRASYEQYFGPGTRLTVT.

The chain recombines TRBV9 with TRBJ2-3; D is unclear. V lost 6 bases to trimming and J lost 4 bases, with 15 bases between them. CDR1 and CDR2 from the germline V gene are SGDLS and YYNGEE. There are 14 residues in the CDR3. The CDR3 DNA is TGTGCCAGCACCGCGACTGGTCTAGCAGATACGCAGTATTTT. The encoded protein is CASTATGLADTQYF.

The chain is built from TRBV29-1 and TRBJ1-4, with D unclear. V lost 3 bases and J lost 3, with 11 bases in between. Germline V gives CDR1 SQVTM, CDR2 ANQGSEA. This CDR3 region has 14 residues. CDR3 protein: CSVDGGASNEKLFF. The DNA of the CDR3 is TGCAGCGTTGATGGCGGCGCATCTAATGAAAAACTGTTTTTT.

There are a few counts of this clone. The chain links TRBV7-2 to TRBJ1-2; maybe TRBD1 (5 bases). Per the germline V gene, CDR1 is SGHTA and CDR2 is FQGNSA. The ends were cut back, 2 bases at V and 9 bases at J, with 16 bases in the middle. The CDR3 length is 14 residues. CDR3 nucleotide sequence: TGTGCCAGCAGCTTATTACAGGTTACTGCCCGCTACACCTTC. Encoded protein: CASSLLQVTARYTF.

The chain links TRBV6-5 to TRBJ2-1, with TRBD1 matching 8 bases. This CDR3 has 14 amino acids. V lost 11 bases to trimming and J lost 6 bases; unmatched junction nucleotides: 12. The germline gives CDR1 MNHEY, CDR2 SVGAGI. CDR3 sequence: CAGEPGQALNEQFF. The CDR3 DNA follows: TGTGCCGGAGAACCGGGACAGGCACTCAATGAGCAGTTCTTC.

This chain joins TRBV7-9 and TRBJ1-1; 7 nucleotides match TRBD1. After removal of 0 bases from V and 7 bases from J, the junction contained 5 bases not matched to a gene. Germline assignment: CDR1 SEHNR and CDR2 FQNEAQ (reference sequence). CDR3 size: 14 residues. This CDR3 is CASSLAFQGVEAFF. The CDR3 DNA is TGTGCCAGCAGCTTAGCGTTCCAGGGGGTTGAAGCTTTCTTT. Filled out from reference TRBV7-9 and TRBJ1-1, the complete variable domain reads DTGVSQNPRHKITKRGQNVTFRCDPISEHNRLYWYRQTLGQGPEFLTYFQNEAQLEKSRLLSDRFSAERPKGSFSTLEIQRTEQGDSAMYLCASSLAFQGVEAFFGQGTRLTVV.

The chain has TRBV6-2 or TRBV6-3 and TRBJ2-2; 8 bases match TRBD1. Germline values: CDR1 MNHEY, CDR2 SVGEGT. The CDR3 covers 18 residues. V was pared by 0 bases and J by 5 bases, with 11 bases of the junction left unmatched. CDR3 in DNA: TGTGCCAGCAGTTACTCGCTCGATCGGGACAGGCCGACCGGGGAGCTGTTTTTT. It is translated as CASSYSLDRDRPTGELFF.

The rearrangement joins TRBV5-1 to TRBJ1-2; 8 nucleotides match TRBD1. J was trimmed by 4 bases and V by 4 bases; bases with no gene match: 6. The CDR3 covers 14 residues. In germline, CDR1 is SGHRS, CDR2 YFSETQ. The CDR3 DNA reads as TGCGCCAGCAGCAATCGGACAGGGTCCTATGGCTACACCTTC. Translated, it gives CASSNRTGSYGYTF.

The chain joins TRBV9 to TRBJ2-3, with D possibly being TRBD1 (7 bases). The V end lost 4 bases, the J end lost 3 bases, and 18 bases lay between the germline ends. The CDR3 is made up of 16 amino acids. Germline CDR1 and CDR2: SGDLS and YYNGEE. The CDR3 DNA reads TGTGCCAGCAGCCCCCAGGGGGGCAGGGGGACAGATACGCAGTATTTT. Translation: CASSPQGGRGTDTQYF.

This CDR3 is CASSYLGQAEAFF. CDR3 coding DNA: TGTGCCAGCAGTTACTTGGGACAGGCTGAAGCTTTCTTT. V gene TRBV6-5 combines with J gene TRBJ1-1; 8 nucleotides line up with TRBD1. V was clipped by 1 base and J by 6 bases; unmatched bases: 1. CDR1 and CDR2 from the germline V gene are MNHEY and SVGAGI. This CDR3 comprises 13 residues.

This clone occurred a few times. The V and J genes are TRBV7-2 and TRBJ2-3, with D maybe TRBD2 (6 bases). Germline values: CDR1 SGHTA, CDR2 FQGNSA. Trimming removed 5 bases at V and 4 bases at J, with 19 bases between. This CDR3 has 16 residues. CDR3 bases: TGTGCCAGCAGCCTCCTGACTAGTCACGGGCCAGATACGCAGTATTTT. Translating gives CASSLLTSHGPDTQYF. The entire variable domain, with the rest obtained from reference TRBV7-2 and TRBJ2-3, is as follows: GAGVSQSPSNKVTEKGKDVELRCDPISGHTALYWYRQSLGQGLEFLIYFQGNSAPDKSGLPSDRFSAERTGGSVSTLTIQRTQQEDSAVYLCASSLLTSHGPDTQYFGPGTRLTVL.

J is TRBJ2-1 and V is TRBV5-4; 10 bases line up with TRBD1. This CDR3 has 14 amino acids. The germline gives CDR1 SGHNT, CDR2 YYREEE (reference sequence). The V gene end was trimmed by 5 bases and the J gene end by 2 bases; junction bases not matched to a gene: 1. The CDR3 sequence is CASRGTGAYNEQFF. CDR3 DNA: TGTGCCAGCAGGGGGACAGGGGCCTACAATGAGCAGTTCTTC.

This chain connects TRBV19 to TRBJ2-6; 7 nucleotides match TRBD1. The CDR3 length is 15 residues. V shed 5 bases and J 4 bases; nucleotides not matched to a gene: 5. In germline, CDR1 is LNHDA, CDR2 SQIVND (reference sequence). CDR3 nucleotide sequence: TGTGCCAGTAGTTCGGGACAGTCCGGGGCCAACGTCCTGACTTTC. This sequence encodes CASSSGQSGANVLTF.

A word on this clone: Other DNA sequences in the sample encode the same CDR3. V gene TRBV12-3 or TRBV12-4 combines with J gene TRBJ1-4; TRBD1 is a possible D gene (5 bases). The CDR3 has 12 residues. V lost 4 bases to trimming and J lost 5 bases, with 5 bases between them. The CDR3 region has the DNA TGTGCCAGCAGTTCAGGGAATGAAAAACTGTTTTTT. Amino acids: CASSSGNEKLFF.

V gene TRBV4-2 combines with J gene TRBJ1-2; D not certain. In germline, CDR1 is LGHNA, CDR2 YNFKEQ. The ends were cut back, 0 bases at V and 3 bases at J, with 11 bases in the middle. The CDR3 is 15 amino acids. The CDR3 reads CASSQEPLSDYGYTF. The CDR3 DNA reads TGTGCCAGCAGCCAAGAACCCTTGTCGGACTATGGCTACACCTTC.

The chain links TRBV4-3 to TRBJ2-3, with 8 bases identical to TRBD2. Per the germline V gene, CDR1 is LGHNA and CDR2 is YSLEER. Trimming took 3 bases from V and 1 from J; bases not matched to a gene: 6. The CDR3 runs 16 residues. The DNA of the CDR3 is TGCGCCAGCAGCCAGGCTCTAGCGGGCGGCACAGATACGCAGTATTTT. Its translation is CASSQALAGGTDTQYF.

The chain combines TRBV28 with TRBJ1-1; D unclear. CDR1 MDHEN and CDR2 SYDVKM come from the germline V gene. CDR3 length: 14 amino acids. Trimming pared 8 bases from V and 6 bases from J, leaving 19 bases between. Here the CDR3 reads CASVYGELSAEAFF. CDR3 DNA: TGTGCCAGCGTTTATGGTGAGCTTTCCGCTGAAGCTTTCTTT.

The chain joins TRBV4-1 to TRBJ1-5, with D possibly being TRBD1 (5 bases). Germline V gene sequence: CDR1 MGHRA, CDR2 YSYEKL. V was shortened by 0 bases and J by 8 bases, with 14 bases between the two germline ends. The CDR3 contains 15 residues. Here the CDR3 reads CASSQDGAGLEPQHF. DNA of the CDR3: TGCGCCAGCAGCCAAGATGGGGCAGGGCTTGAGCCCCAGCATTTT.